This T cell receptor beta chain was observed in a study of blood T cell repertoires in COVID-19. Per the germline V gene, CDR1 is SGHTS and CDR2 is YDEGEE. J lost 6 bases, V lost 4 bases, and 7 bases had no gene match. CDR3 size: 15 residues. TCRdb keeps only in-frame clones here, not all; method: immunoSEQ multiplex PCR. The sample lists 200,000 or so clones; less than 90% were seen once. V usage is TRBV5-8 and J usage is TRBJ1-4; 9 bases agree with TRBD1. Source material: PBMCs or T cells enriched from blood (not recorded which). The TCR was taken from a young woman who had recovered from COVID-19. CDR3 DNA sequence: TGTGCCAGCAGCATAGGGGACAGGGCTGATGAAAAACTGTTTTTT. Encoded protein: CASSIGDRADEKLFF.